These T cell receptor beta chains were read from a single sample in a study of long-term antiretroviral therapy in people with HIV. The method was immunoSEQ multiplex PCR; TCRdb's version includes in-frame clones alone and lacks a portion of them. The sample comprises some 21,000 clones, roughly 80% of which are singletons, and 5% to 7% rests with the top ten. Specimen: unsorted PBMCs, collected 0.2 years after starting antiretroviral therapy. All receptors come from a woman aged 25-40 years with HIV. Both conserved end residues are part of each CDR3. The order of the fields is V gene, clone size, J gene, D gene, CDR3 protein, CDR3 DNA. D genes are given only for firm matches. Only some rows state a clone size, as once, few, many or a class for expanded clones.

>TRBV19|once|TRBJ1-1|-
CASSARDGNTEAFF
TGTGCCAGTAGCGCACGGGACGGGAACACTGAAGCTTTCTTT
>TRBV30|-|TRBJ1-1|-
CAWSVRVTVLEAFF
TGTGCCTGGAGTGTACGAGTGACAGTCCTTGAAGCTTTCTTT
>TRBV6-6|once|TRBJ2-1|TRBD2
CASRPSAGGNEQFF
TGTGCCAGCAGGCCTAGTGCCGGGGGGAATGAGCAGTTCTTC
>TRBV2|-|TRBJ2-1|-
CASISLTGNNEQFF
TGTGCCAGCATTTCCTTGACTGGAAACAATGAGCAGTTCTTC
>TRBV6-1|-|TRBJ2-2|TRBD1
CASLQGVINTGELFF
TGTGCCAGCCTTCAGGGGGTTATCAACACCGGGGAGCTGTTTTTT
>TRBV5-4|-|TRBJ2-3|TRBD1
CASSEGQGTDTQYF
TGTGCCAGCAGCGAAGGACAGGGCACAGATACGCAGTATTTT
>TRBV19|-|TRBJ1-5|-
CASSIERYQPQHF
TGTGCCAGTAGTATAGAGCGGTATCAGCCCCAGCATTTT
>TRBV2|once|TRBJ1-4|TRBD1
CASSVASGGAGEKLFF
TGTGCCAGCAGTGTCGCCTCAGGGGGCGCCGGAGAAAAACTGTTTTTT
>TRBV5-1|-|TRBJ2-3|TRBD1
CASSLEGATYTDTQYF
TGCGCCAGCAGCTTGGAGGGGGCCACATACACAGATACGCAGTATTTT
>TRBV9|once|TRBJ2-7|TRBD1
CASSVATGSSYEQYF
TGTGCCAGCAGCGTAGCGACAGGGAGTTCTTACGAGCAGTACTTC
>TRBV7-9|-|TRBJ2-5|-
CASSLGWVPVGERETQYF
TGTGCCAGCAGCTTAGGGTGGGTGCCCGTGGGGGAACGAGAGACCCAGTACTTC
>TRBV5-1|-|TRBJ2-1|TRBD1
CASSQGQGNEQFF
TGCGCCAGCAGCCAGGGACAGGGAAATGAGCAGTTCTTC
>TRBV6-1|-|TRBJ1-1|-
CASSENPAAFF
TGTGCCAGCAGTGAGAACCCGGCGGCTTTCTTT
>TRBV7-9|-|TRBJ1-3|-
CASSLREVASGNTIYF
TGTGCCAGCAGCTTAAGGGAGGTCGCTTCTGGAAACACCATATATTTT
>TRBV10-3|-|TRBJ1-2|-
CAIMRDRANYGYTF
TGTGCCATCATGAGGGACCGAGCTAACTATGGCTACACCTTC
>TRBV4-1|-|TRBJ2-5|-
CASSSGWRETQYF
TGCGCCAGCAGCTCGGGATGGCGAGAGACCCAGTACTTC
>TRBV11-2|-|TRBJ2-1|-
CASSLRDGYYNEQFF
TGTGCCAGCAGCTTAAGGGACGGTTACTACAATGAGCAGTTCTTC
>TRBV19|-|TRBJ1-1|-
CASSIRTAIYTEAFF
TGTGCCAGTAGTATAAGGACAGCCATTTACACTGAAGCTTTCTTT
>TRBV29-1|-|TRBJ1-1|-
CSVDMNTEAFF
TGCAGCGTTGATATGAACACTGAAGCTTTCTTT
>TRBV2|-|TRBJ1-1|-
CASTPGRLNTEAFF
TGTGCCAGCACGCCGGGTAGGCTGAACACTGAAGCTTTCTTT
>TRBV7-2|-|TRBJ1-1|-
CASSFSKENEAFF
TGTGCCAGCAGCTTCTCGAAGGAGAATGAAGCTTTCTTT
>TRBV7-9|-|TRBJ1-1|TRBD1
CASSFRQGNEAFF
TGTGCCAGCAGCTTCCGACAGGGTAACGAAGCTTTCTTT
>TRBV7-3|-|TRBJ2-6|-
CASSLGDSGVYSGANVLTF
TGTGCCAGCAGCTTAGGGGACTCAGGGGTGTACTCTGGGGCCAACGTCCTGACTTTC
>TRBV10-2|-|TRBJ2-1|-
CASSRPRSDANNEQFF
TGCGCCAGCTCCCGGCCCCGCTCGGACGCTAACAATGAGCAGTTCTTC
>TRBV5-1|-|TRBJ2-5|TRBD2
CASSFGRGGLQETQYF
TGCGCCAGCAGCTTCGGTCGGGGGGGTCTCCAAGAGACCCAGTACTTC
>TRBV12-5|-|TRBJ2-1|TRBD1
CASGLYGTGGDEQFF
TGTGCTAGTGGTTTGTACGGGACAGGGGGCGATGAGCAGTTCTTC
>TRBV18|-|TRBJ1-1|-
CATLAELNTEAFF
TGTGCCACCCTGGCTGAGTTGAACACTGAAGCTTTCTTT
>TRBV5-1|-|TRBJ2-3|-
CASQSGTFTTDTQYF
TGCGCCAGCCAATCCGGGACTTTTACCACAGATACGCAGTATTTT
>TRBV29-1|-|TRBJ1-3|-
CSVQTGTSGNTIYF
TGCAGCGTGCAGACAGGAACCTCTGGAAACACCATATATTTT
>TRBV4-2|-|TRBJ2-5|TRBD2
CASSQEWLLAGQETQYF
TGTGCCAGCAGCCAAGAATGGCTTCTAGCGGGGCAAGAGACCCAGTACTTC
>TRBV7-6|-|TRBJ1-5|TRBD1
CASSGTGGINQPQHF
TGTGCCAGCAGTGGGACAGGGGGCATCAATCAGCCCCAGCATTTT
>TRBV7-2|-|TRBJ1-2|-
CASSLTEGGYTF
TGTGCCAGCAGCCTCACAGAGGGTGGCTACACCTTC
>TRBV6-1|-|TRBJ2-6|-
CASSEIGDLSGANVLTF
TGTGCCAGCAGTGAAATAGGGGACCTCTCTGGGGCCAACGTCCTGACTTTC
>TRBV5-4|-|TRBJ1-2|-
CASSFSYGTNYGYTF
TGTGCCAGCAGCTTTAGTTATGGGACTAACTATGGCTACACCTTC
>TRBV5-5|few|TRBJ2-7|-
CASSLLEAESSYEQYF
TGTGCCAGCAGCTTATTGGAGGCCGAAAGCTCCTACGAGCAGTACTTC
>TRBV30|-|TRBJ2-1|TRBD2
CAWSVPGLEDEQFF
TGTGCCTGGAGTGTACCGGGACTAGAGGATGAGCAGTTCTTC
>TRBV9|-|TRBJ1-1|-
CASSVVRVGNTEAFF
TGTGCCAGCAGCGTAGTTCGGGTCGGAAACACTGAAGCTTTCTTT
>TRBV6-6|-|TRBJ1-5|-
CASSYGAVPQHF
TGTGCCAGCAGTTACGGGGCTGTGCCCCAGCATTTT
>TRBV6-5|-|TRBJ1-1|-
CASNGGYTEAFF
TGTGCCAGCAACGGGGGCTACACTGAAGCTTTCTTT
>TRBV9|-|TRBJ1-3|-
CASSVASGTSGNTIYF
TGTGCCAGCAGCGTAGCTTCGGGAACATCTGGAAACACCATATATTTT
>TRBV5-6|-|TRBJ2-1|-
CASSLANSHNEQFF
TGTGCCAGCAGCTTGGCAAACAGCCACAATGAGCAGTTCTTC
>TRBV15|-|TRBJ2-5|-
CATSRAQETQYF
TGTGCCACCAGCAGGGCGCAAGAGACCCAGTACTTC
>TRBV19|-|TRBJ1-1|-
CASPGTENTEAFF
TGTGCCAGCCCCGGGACGGAGAACACTGAAGCTTTCTTT
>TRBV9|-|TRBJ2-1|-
CASRLDNEQFF
TGTGCCAGCAGGTTAGACAATGAGCAGTTCTTC
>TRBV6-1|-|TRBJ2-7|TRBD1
CASSEAPGQDNYEQYF
TGTGCCAGCAGTGAAGCCCCCGGACAGGACAACTACGAGCAGTACTTC
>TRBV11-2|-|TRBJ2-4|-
CASSLDEDALLAKNIQYF
TGTGCCAGCAGCTTAGACGAGGACGCGCTCCTAGCCAAAAACATTCAGTACTTC
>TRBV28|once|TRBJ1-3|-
CASSGGGRSGNTIYF
TGTGCCAGCAGTGGGGGGGGTCGTTCTGGAAACACCATATATTTT
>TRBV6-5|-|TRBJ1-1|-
CASSYPQKNTEAFF
TGTGCCAGCAGTTACCCACAGAAGAACACTGAAGCTTTCTTT
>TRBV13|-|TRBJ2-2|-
CASSRRDGAGELFF
TGTGCCAGCAGCAGAAGGGACGGGGCGGGGGAGCTGTTTTTT
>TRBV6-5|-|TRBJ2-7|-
CASSYDRRISSYEQYF
TGTGCCAGCAGTTACGACAGGAGAATCAGCTCCTACGAGCAGTACTTC
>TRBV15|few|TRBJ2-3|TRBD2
CASGLAGGLDTQYF
TGTGCCAGCGGACTAGCGGGAGGGCTGGATACGCAGTATTTT
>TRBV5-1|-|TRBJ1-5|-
CASSSEGDQPQHF
TGCGCCAGCAGCTCTGAGGGGGATCAGCCCCAGCATTTT
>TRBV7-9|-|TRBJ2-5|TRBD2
CASSLGGGGAVETQYF
TGTGCCAGCAGCTTAGGGGGCGGGGGGGCGGTGGAGACCCAGTACTTC
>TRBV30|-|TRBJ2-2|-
CAWIGHPTAGELFF
TGTGCCTGGATTGGGCACCCAACGGCCGGGGAGCTGTTTTTT
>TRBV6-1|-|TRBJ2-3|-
CASIDGNSDTQYF
TGTGCCAGCATAGATGGAAATTCAGATACGCAGTATTTT
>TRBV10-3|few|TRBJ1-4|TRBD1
CAISDSGQDVEKLFF
TGTGCCATCAGTGATTCGGGACAGGATGTTGAAAAACTGTTTTTT
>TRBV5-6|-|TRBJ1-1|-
CASSLGGGNVYTEAFF
TGTGCCAGCAGCTTGGGAGGGGGTAACGTGTACACTGAAGCTTTCTTT
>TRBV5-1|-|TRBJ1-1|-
CASSLDSPRNTEAFF
TGCGCCAGCAGCTTGGACAGCCCAAGGAACACTGAAGCTTTCTTT
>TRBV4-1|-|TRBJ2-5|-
CASSQQGLGETQYF
TGCGCCAGCAGCCAACAGGGTCTGGGGGAGACCCAGTACTTC
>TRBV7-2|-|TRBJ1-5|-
CASSLDNQPQHF
TGTGCCAGCAGCTTAGATAATCAGCCCCAGCATTTT